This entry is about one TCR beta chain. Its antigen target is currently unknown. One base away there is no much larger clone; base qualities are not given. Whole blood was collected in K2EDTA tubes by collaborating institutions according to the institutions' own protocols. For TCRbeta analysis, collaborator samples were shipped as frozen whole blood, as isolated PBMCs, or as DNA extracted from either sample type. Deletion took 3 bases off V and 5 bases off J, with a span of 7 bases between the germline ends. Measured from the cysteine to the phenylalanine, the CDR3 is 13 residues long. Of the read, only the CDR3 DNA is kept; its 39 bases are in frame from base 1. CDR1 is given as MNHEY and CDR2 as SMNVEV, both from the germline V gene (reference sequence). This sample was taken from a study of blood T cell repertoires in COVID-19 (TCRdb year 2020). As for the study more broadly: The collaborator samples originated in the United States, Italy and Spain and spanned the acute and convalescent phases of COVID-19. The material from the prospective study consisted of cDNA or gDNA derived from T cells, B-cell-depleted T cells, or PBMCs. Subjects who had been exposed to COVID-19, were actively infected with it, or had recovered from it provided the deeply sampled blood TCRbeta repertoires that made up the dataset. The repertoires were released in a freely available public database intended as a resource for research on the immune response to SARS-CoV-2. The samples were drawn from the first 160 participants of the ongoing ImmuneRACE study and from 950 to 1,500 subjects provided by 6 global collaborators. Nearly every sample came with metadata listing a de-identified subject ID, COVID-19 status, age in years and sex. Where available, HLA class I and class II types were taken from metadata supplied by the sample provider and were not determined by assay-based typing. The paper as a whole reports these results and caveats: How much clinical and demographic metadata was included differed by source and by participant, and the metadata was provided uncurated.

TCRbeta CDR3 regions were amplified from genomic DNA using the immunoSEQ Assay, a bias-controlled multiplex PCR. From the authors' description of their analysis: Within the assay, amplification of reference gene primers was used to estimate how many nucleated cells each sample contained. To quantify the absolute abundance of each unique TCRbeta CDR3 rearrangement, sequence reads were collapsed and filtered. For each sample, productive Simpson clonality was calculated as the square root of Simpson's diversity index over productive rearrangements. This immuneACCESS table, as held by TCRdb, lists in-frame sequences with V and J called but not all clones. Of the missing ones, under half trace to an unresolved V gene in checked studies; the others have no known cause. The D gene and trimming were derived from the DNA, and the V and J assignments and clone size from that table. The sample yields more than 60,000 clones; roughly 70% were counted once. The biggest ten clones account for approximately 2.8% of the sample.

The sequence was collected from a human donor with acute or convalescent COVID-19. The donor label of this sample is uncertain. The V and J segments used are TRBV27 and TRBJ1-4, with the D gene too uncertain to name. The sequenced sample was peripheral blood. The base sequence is TGTGCCAGCAGTTTTGGCCGAAATGAAAAACTGTTTTTT. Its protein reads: CASSFGRNEKLFF.